These 26 T cell receptor beta chains originate from one sample sequenced in a study of blood T cell repertoires in COVID-19. This table comes from immunoSEQ multiplex PCR, and its TCRdb copy is limited to in-frame clones, with some not included. The table includes under 350,000 clones, about 89% detected once. Material for sequencing was peripheral blood. The source is a man aged 35-49 years with acute or convalescent COVID-19.

The chain employs TRBV7-9 and TRBJ1-2; 7 nucleotides agree with TRBD1. Germline lookup yields CDR1 SEHNR and CDR2 FQNEAQ (reference sequence). Trimming at V came to 6 bases and at J to 4 bases, leaving 11 bases not matched to a gene. CDR3 length equals 15 residues. As DNA, the CDR3 is TGTGCCAGCAGGGCGGGACAGTCGGTTCCCTATGGCTACACCTTC. Translation: CASRAGQSVPYGYTF.

The chain carries TRBV12-5 and TRBJ1-2; D unresolved. The CDR3 contains 16 residues. CDR1 LGHNT and CDR2 FRNRAP come from the germline V gene. Trimming shortened V by 2 bases and J by 8 bases, and 21 bases separated the two germline ends. The CDR3 nucleotides read TGTGCTAGTGGTTTGTCGTATCGCCCCCCTCGTGCGGGCTACACCTTC. Amino acids: CASGLSYRPPRAGYTF.

V gene TRBV5-6 combines with J gene TRBJ1-2; 7 bases are shared with TRBD1. V lost 0 bases, J lost 4 bases, and 6 bases stayed unmatched. The CDR3 spans 15 residues. Germline CDR1 SGHDT, CDR2 YYEEEE. CDR3 sequence (DNA): TGTGCCAGCAGCTTGGGGCTTGACAGGGCCTATGGCTACACCTTC. Its protein is CASSLGLDRAYGYTF.

The rearrangement joins TRBV10-1 to TRBJ1-4; a weak D match, TRBD1 (5 bases). The CDR3 totals 15 residues. The V gene lost 3 bases and the J gene lost 6 bases, with 14 bases spanning the gap. Per germline, CDR1 WNHNN and CDR2 SYGVQD (reference sequence). CDR3 residues: CASSDGGTGDEKLFF. The DNA for the CDR3 is TGCGCCAGCAGTGACGGAGGGACCGGAGATGAAAAACTGTTTTTT.

V usage is TRBV3-1 (or the pseudogene TRBV3-2) and J usage is TRBJ1-6; TRBD1 matches 8 bases. Germline values: CDR1 LGHDT, CDR2 YNNKEL (reference sequence). The CDR3 is 15 amino acids. J lost 8 bases, V lost 4 bases, and 7 bases had no gene match. In DNA form, the CDR3 reads TGTGCCAGCAGCCCTTTAAGGACAGGGTATTCACCCCTCCACTTT. Translated: CASSPLRTGYSPLHF.

This chain links TRBV10-3 with TRBJ2-3; 8 nucleotides align to TRBD1. The CDR3 has 15 residues. Trimming took 2 bases from V and 4 from J; bases not matched to a gene: 5. The germline gives CDR1 ENHRY, CDR2 SYGVKD. Here the CDR3 DNA reads TGTGCCATCAGTGAGCAGGGGGCTAGAGCAGATACGCAGTATTTT. Its protein product is CAISEQGARADTQYF.

This chain links TRBV6-5 with TRBJ2-7; D is possibly TRBD1 (6 bases). The CDR3 runs to 13 residues. Trimming removed 0 bases at V and 6 bases at J, with 9 bases between. Per germline, CDR1 MNHEY and CDR2 SVGAGI. The CDR3 region has the DNA TGTGCCAGCAGTTACTCCCGACAGGTCGAGCAGTACTTC. This codes for CASSYSRQVEQYF.

The V gene is TRBV5-6, the J gene TRBJ1-5; D gene ambiguous. The CDR3 extends over 13 amino acids. V lost 1 base, J lost 4 bases, and 6 bases lay in between. Germline CDR1 and CDR2: SGHDT and YYEEEE. The CDR3 here is CASSLISNQPQHF. CDR3 DNA: TGTGCCAGCAGCTTGATTAGTAATCAGCCCCAGCATTTT.

V gene TRBV30 combines with J gene TRBJ2-5; D gene uncertain. The CDR3 has 13 amino acids. Germline CDR1 and CDR2: GTSNPN and SVGIG (reference sequence). V dropped 4 bases and J dropped 5 bases, with 14 bases sitting between them. CDR3 sequence: CAWMGVYRETQYF. CDR3 in DNA: TGTGCCTGGATGGGCGTGTATAGGGAGACCCAGTACTTC.

The rearrangement links TRBV7-2 to TRBJ2-7; 9 bases are a match to TRBD2. Trimming cost V 1 base and J 2 bases; bases outside gene matches: 3. Per germline, CDR1 SGHTA and CDR2 FQGNSA. The CDR3 spans 15 residues. The CDR3: CASSLVRGGPYEQYF. The CDR3 DNA follows: TGTGCCAGCAGCTTAGTGCGGGGGGGGCCCTACGAGCAGTACTTC. Full variable domain (rest looked up from reference TRBV7-2 and TRBJ2-7): GAGVSQSPSNKVTEKGKDVELRCDPISGHTALYWYRQSLGQGLEFLIYFQGNSAPDKSGLPSDRFSAERTGGSVSTLTIQRTQQEDSAVYLCASSLVRGGPYEQYFGPGTRLTVT.

The rearrangement uses TRBV5-1 and TRBJ2-3; 10 bases line up with TRBD2. Germline values: CDR1 SGHRS, CDR2 YFSETQ. The CDR3 is 13 amino acids. The V segment lost 4 bases and the J segment 11 bases; nucleotides outside the gene matches: 7. The chain's CDR3 is CASSTGLAELQYF. Written as DNA, the CDR3 is TGCGCCAGCAGCACTGGACTAGCGGAATTGCAGTATTTT.

The rearrangement links TRBV19 to TRBJ2-3; 9 nucleotides match TRBD1. This CDR3 is 14 amino acids long. Germline CDR1 and CDR2: LNHDA and SQIVND (reference sequence). Germline trimming cut 5 bases from V and 5 bases from J; bases unmatched to any gene: 5. Here the CDR3 DNA reads TGTGCCAGTAGTCCTCGGACAGGGGTAGATACGCAGTATTTT. Protein product: CASSPRTGVDTQYF. Variable domain in full (rest from reference TRBV19 and TRBJ2-3): DGGITQSPKYLFRKEGQNVTLSCEQNLNHDAMYWYRQDPGQGLRLIYYSQIVNDFQKGDIAEGYSVSREKKESFPLTVTSAQKNPTAFYLCASSPRTGVDTQYFGPGTRLTVL.

A few counts support this clone. The chain links TRBV2 to TRBJ1-1; the D gene is possibly TRBD1 (5 bases). Germline V CDR1 and CDR2: SNHLY, FYNNEI. V gave up 1 base and J gave up 5 bases, with 11 bases separating them. The CDR3 sequence is 14 residues long. The DNA for the CDR3 is TGTGCCAGCAGTGAAGAAGGGGCGGGGACTGAAGCTTTCTTT. Its protein product is CASSEEGAGTEAFF.

The rearrangement links TRBV5-1 to TRBJ1-1, with 7 bases fitting TRBD1. J lost 5 bases, V lost 1 base, and 11 bases had no gene match. The CDR3 covers 16 residues. The germline CDR1 and CDR2 sequences are SGHRS and YFSETQ. The CDR3: CASSLTLNRGGTEAFF. The CDR3 DNA reads as TGCGCCAGCAGCTTGACCCTCAACAGGGGCGGGACTGAAGCTTTCTTT.

This clone was found once. The chain has TRBV18 and TRBJ2-7; TRBD2 might be the D (6 bases). V lost 3 bases and J lost 7, with 19 bases in between. The CDR3 has 15 amino acids. The germline V gene has CDR1 KGHSH and CDR2 LQKENI. CDR3 bases: TGTGCCAGCTCACCTCCCGGGGGATCTCTCAAGGAGCAGTACTTC. Its translation is CASSPPGGSLKEQYF.

The CDR3 DNA is TGCGCCAGCAGTGGGGCTGGGAGAAAGGGAGTGATAGATACGCAGTATTTT. This translates into CASSGAGRKGVIDTQYF. The chain uses TRBV10-2 and TRBJ2-3; TRBD2 might be the D (5 bases). This CDR3 contains 17 residues. In germline, CDR1 is WSHSY, CDR2 SAAADI. The V gene lost 4 bases and the J gene lost 5 bases, with 22 bases spanning the gap.

V and J are TRBV7-3 and TRBJ1-5; D is undetermined. CDR1 and CDR2 from the germline V gene are SGHTA and FQGTGA. The CDR3 totals 15 residues. The V gene lost 5 bases and the J gene lost 1 base, with 12 bases spanning the gap. This CDR3 is CASSRTGGSNQPQHF. Written as DNA, the CDR3 is TGTGCCAGCAGCCGGACGGGAGGCAGCAATCAGCCCCAGCATTTT.

The chain recombines TRBV2 with TRBJ2-7; D perhaps matches TRBD2 (5 bases). Germline values: CDR1 SNHLY, CDR2 FYNNEI. Trimming removed 7 bases from V and 7 bases from J, with 17 bases in between. This CDR3 has 13 residues. The DNA of the CDR3 is TGTGCCAGCACCAGGACTCGGCCTGGGGAGCAGTACTTC. It specifies CASTRTRPGEQYF.

The chain combines TRBV14 with TRBJ2-3, with unresolved D. The CDR3 extends over 17 amino acids. Germline lookup yields CDR1 SGHDN and CDR2 FVKESK. With 4 bases removed from V and 0 bases from J, the gap between germline ends came to 17 bases. Here the CDR3 DNA reads TGTGCCAGCAGCCCCCACCTTGGCGGCTATAGCACAGATACGCAGTATTTT. It encodes CASSPHLGGYSTDTQYF.

A single count supports this clone. The V call is TRBV9, the J call TRBJ1-1, with D unclear. With 1 base removed from V and 2 bases from J, the gap between germline ends came to 15 bases. CDR1 and CDR2 from the germline V gene are SGDLS and YYNGEE. The CDR3 loop spans 16 amino acids. The DNA for the CDR3 is TGTGCCAGCAGCGTAACGCTCCAGACTTATAACACTGAAGCTTTCTTT. This gives the protein CASSVTLQTYNTEAFF.

As concerns this clone: The junction and the germline gene differ at one end; a read error may be behind it. The chain couples TRBV30 to TRBJ2-3; TRBD2 matches 9 bases. The CDR3 totals 13 residues. Germline CDR1 is GTSNPN and CDR2 is SVGIG (reference sequence). CDR3 nucleotides: TGTGCCTGGGGGAGAGGCCGTGGGACTAGCACGAATTTT. Translated, it gives CAWGRGRGTSTNF.

V gene TRBV4-2 combines with J gene TRBJ2-3; 13 nucleotides line up with TRBD2. Germline lookup yields CDR1 LGHNA and CDR2 YNFKEQ. This CDR3 is 17 amino acids long. V trimming: 0 bases; J trimming: 1 base; junction bases outside the gene matches: 1. CDR3 bases: TGTGCCAGCAGCCAAGACGGACTAGCGGGGGGCACAGATACGCAGTATTTT. It yields the protein CASSQDGLAGGTDTQYF.

This clone was recorded only once. The V and J genes are TRBV5-1 and TRBJ2-3, with 10 bases matching TRBD2. V lost 3 bases, J lost 6 bases, and 13 bases stayed unmatched. The CDR3 has 17 amino acids. In germline, CDR1 is SGHRS, CDR2 YFSETQ. In nucleotides, the CDR3 is TGCGCCAGCAGCTCCGTCAGCGGGGGGGGGCGAGTGGATACGCAGTATTTT. Protein: CASSSVSGGGRVDTQYF.

The CDR3 DNA reads TGCGCCAGCAGCGTATCACAGGGGTATAGCTCCTACGAGCAGTACTTC. Its translation: CASSVSQGYSSYEQYF. The chain combines TRBV5-1 with TRBJ2-7, with 7 bases that match TRBD1. J gave up 0 bases and V 4 bases, and 10 bases lay outside the gene matches. Germline V gene sequence: CDR1 SGHRS, CDR2 YFSETQ. This CDR3 has 16 amino acids.

As concerns this clone: At one end, the junction sequence differs from germline, possibly due to a read error. The gene calls are TRBV5-5 and TRBJ2-1; 13 positions agree with TRBD2. Per germline, CDR1 SGHKS and CDR2 YYEKEE (reference sequence). CDR3 size: 15 residues. The CDR3 is CASSFTGLAGASRLF. The CDR3 DNA is TGTGCCAGCAGCTTTACCGGACTAGCGGGGGCCTCTAGGCTCTTC.

As regards this clone: The sample carries other DNA sequences with the same CDR3. V usage is TRBV11-2 and J usage is TRBJ2-7, with TRBD2 matching 7 bases. Germline values: CDR1 SGHAT, CDR2 FQNNGV. CDR3 length: 14 residues. V lost 5 bases to trimming and J lost 1 base; unmatched junction nucleotides: 5. CDR3 in DNA: TGTGCCAGCAGCGTAGCCGGGGGGTCCTACGAGCAGTACTTC. Translating gives CASSVAGGSYEQYF.